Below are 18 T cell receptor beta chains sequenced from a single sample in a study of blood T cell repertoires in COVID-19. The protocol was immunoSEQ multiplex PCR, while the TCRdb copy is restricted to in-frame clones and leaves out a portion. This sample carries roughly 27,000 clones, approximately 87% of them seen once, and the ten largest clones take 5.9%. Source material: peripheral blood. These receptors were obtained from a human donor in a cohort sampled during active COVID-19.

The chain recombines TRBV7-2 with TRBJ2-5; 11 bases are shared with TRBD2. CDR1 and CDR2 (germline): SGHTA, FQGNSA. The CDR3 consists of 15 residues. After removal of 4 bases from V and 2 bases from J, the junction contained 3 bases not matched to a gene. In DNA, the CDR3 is TGTGCCAGCAGCTCCCGACTAGCGGGGCAAGAGACCCAGTACTTC. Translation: CASSSRLAGQETQYF. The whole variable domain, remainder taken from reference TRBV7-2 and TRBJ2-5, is GAGVSQSPSNKVTEKGKDVELRCDPISGHTALYWYRQSLGQGLEFLIYFQGNSAPDKSGLPSDRFSAERTGGSVSTLTIQRTQQEDSAVYLCASSSRLAGQETQYFGPGTRLLVL.

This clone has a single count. The CDR3 here is CASSPRQNSYGYTF. CDR3 nucleotide sequence: TGTGCCAGCAGCCCGCGACAGAACTCATATGGCTACACCTTC. The chain combines TRBV7-9 with TRBJ1-2; maybe TRBD1 (5 bases). CDR3 length: 14 amino acids. Trimming removed 5 bases at V and 5 bases at J, with 15 bases between. From germline, CDR1 is SEHNR and CDR2 FQNEAQ (reference sequence).

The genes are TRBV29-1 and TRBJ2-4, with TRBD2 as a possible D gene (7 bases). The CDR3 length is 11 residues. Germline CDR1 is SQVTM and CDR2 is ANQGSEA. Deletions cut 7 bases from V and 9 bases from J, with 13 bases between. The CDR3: CSALAGAIQYF. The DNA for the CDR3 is TGCAGCGCCTTGGCGGGGGCCATTCAGTACTTC.

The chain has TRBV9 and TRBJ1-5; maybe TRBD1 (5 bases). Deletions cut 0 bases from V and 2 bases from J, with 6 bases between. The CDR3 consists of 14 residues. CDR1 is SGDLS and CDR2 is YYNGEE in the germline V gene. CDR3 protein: CASSVGGGNQPQHF. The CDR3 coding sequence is TGTGCCAGCAGCGTAGGGGGGGGCAATCAGCCCCAGCATTTT.

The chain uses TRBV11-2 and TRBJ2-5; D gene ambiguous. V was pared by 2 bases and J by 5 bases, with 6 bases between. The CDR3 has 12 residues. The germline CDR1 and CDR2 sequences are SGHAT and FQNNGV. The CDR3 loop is CASSLLAETQYF. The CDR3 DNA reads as TGTGCCAGCAGCTTATTAGCTGAGACCCAGTACTTC.

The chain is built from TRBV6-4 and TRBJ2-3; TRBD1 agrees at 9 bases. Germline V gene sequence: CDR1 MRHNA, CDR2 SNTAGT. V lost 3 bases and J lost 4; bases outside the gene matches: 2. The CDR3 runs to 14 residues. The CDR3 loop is CASSETGGSDTQYF. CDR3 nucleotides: TGTGCCAGCAGTGAGACAGGGGGGTCAGATACGCAGTATTTT.

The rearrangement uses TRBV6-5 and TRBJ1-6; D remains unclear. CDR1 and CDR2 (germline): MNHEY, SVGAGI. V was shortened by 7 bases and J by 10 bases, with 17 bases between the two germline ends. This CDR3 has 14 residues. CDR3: CASTDGVVESPLHF. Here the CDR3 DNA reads TGTGCCAGCACCGACGGGGTTGTAGAGTCACCCCTCCACTTT.

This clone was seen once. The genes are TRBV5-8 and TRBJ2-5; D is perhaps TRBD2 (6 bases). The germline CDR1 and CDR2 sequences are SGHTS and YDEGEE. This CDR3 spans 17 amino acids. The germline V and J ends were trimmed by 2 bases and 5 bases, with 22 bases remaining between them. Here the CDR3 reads CASSFGSVPHGRETQYF. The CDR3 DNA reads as TGTGCCAGCAGCTTTGGGTCGGTCCCTCATGGGAGGGAGACCCAGTACTTC. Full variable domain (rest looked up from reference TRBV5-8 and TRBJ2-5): EAGVTQSPTHLIKTRGQQATLRCSPISGHTSVYWYQQALGLGLQFLLWYDEGEERNRGNFPPRFSGRQFPNYSSELNVNALELEDSALYLCASSFGSVPHGRETQYFGPGTRLLVL.

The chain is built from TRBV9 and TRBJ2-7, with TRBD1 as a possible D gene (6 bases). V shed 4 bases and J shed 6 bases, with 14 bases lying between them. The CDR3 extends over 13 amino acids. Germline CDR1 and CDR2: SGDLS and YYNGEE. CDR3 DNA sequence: TGTGCCAGCAGCCCCGGGACAATAAGCGAGCAGTACTTC. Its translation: CASSPGTISEQYF.

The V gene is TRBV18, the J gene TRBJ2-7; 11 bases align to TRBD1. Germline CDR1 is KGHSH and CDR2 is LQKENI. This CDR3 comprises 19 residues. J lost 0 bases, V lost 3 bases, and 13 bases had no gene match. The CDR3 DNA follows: TGTGCCAGCTCACCGAGGACAGGGGGCTTATACATTTACTCCTACGAGCAGTACTTC. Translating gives CASSPRTGGLYIYSYEQYF.

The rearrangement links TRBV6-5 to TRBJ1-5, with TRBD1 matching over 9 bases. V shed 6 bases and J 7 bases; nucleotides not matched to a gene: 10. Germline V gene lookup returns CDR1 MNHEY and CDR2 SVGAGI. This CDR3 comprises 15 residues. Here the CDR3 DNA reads TGTGCCAGCAGCCCCGGGGGACAGGGAGGCCAGCCCCAGCATTTT. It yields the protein CASSPGGQGGQPQHF.

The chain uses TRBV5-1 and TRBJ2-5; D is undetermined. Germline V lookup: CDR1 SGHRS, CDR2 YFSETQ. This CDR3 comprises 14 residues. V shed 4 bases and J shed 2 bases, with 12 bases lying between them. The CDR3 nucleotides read TGCGCCAGCAGCGGTATAAACATACAAGAGACCCAGTACTTC. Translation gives CASSGINIQETQYF. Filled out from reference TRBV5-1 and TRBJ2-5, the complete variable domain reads KAGVTQTPRYLIKTRGQQVTLSCSPISGHRSVSWYQQTPGQGLQFLFEYFSETQRNKGNFPGRFSGRQFSNSRSEMNVSTLELGDSALYLCASSGINIQETQYFGPGTRLLVL.

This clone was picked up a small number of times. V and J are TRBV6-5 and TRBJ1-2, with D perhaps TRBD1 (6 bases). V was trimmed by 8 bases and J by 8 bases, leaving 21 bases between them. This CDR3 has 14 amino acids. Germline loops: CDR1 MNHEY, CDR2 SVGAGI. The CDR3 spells CASFEPGQLEGYTF. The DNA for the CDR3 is TGTGCCAGCTTCGAACCCGGACAGCTAGAGGGCTACACCTTC.

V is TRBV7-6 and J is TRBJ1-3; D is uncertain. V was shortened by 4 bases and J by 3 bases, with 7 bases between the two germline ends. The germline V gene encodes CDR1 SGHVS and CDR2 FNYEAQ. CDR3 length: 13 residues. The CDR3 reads CASSSQFGNTIYF. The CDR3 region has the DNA TGTGCCAGCAGCTCACAGTTTGGAAACACCATATATTTT.

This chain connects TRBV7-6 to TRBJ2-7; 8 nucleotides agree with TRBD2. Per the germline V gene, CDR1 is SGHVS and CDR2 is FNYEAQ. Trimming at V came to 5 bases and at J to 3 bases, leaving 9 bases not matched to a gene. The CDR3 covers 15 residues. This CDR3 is CASSQGGGTDYEQYF. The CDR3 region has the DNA TGTGCCAGCAGCCAGGGCGGGGGGACGGACTACGAGCAGTACTTC.

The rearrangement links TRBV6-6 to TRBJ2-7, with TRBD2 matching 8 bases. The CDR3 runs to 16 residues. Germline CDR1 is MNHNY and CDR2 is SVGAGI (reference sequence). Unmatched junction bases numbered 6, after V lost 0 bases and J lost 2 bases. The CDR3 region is CASSYSLSGDTYEQYF. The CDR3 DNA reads TGTGCCAGCAGTTACTCTCTTAGCGGGGATACCTACGAGCAGTACTTC.

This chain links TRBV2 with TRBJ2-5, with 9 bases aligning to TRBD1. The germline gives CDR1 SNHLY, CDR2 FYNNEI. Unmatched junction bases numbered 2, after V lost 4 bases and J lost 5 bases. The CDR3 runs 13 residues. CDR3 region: CASSAGTGETQYF. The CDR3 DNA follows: TGTGCCAGCAGTGCCGGGACAGGGGAGACCCAGTACTTC.

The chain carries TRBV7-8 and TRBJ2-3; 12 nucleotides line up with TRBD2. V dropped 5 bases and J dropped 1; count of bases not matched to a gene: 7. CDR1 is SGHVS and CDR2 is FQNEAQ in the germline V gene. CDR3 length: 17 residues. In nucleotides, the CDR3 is TGTGCCAGCAGCCGGACTAGCGGGGCGTCTCGCACAGATACGCAGTATTTT. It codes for CASSRTSGASRTDTQYF.